Described below is a single T cell receptor (beta chain) sequence and its context. It has no known antigen specificity. No much larger clone is present one base from it, and per-base qualities are unavailable. The immunoSEQ Assay was used to sequence TCRbeta CDR3 regions. After extraction, genomic DNA underwent amplification by bias-controlled multiplex PCR, followed by high-throughput sequencing. Concerning the study's data processing: To quantify the absolute abundance of every unique TCRbeta CDR3 region, sequences were collapsed and filtered. Usable DNA was measured by amplifying reference genes present in all nucleated cells, and TCRbeta template counts were normalized to that usable DNA to estimate T cell fraction. Repertoire TCRs were annotated as SARS-CoV-2-specific when V gene, CDR3 amino acid sequence and J gene were exactly matched to a known reactive TCR set. The reference SARS-CoV-2 TCR set was derived from MIRA and filtered for enrichment in COVID-19-positive ImmuneCODE repertoires, a step that removed public or cross-reactive TCRs. Using the MIRA antigens, annotated TCRs were further analysed by specific ORF or by position within an ORF. Breadth was defined as annotated unique rearrangements over total unique productive rearrangements; depth was the summed frequency of those rearrangements. Two-sided Wilcoxon rank-sum tests were used to compare TCR breadth between groups. The immuneACCESS repertoire file appears here via TCRdb, limited to in-frame rearrangements. These files lack a portion of the clones; in checked studies, under half of the deficit traces to unresolved V genes, and the cause of the others is not known. The V and J calls and clone size come from that table; D and trimming were worked out from the DNA. The sample contains about 370,000 clones, less than 90% of them found a single time. The ten largest clones take up roughly 3.5% of the sample.

This specimen's treatment or condition label, per the study, means: some 20 received Ad26.COV2.S at low or high dose, single or two shots; 5 received placebo; per-sample allocation not given. For vaccine and placebo recipients, repertoires were sequenced using samples collected on day 63 after the first injection. Between 29 July and 7 August 2020, Cohort 1b enrolled around 24 adults aged 18-55 years at one site in Boston, USA. As a vaccine, Ad26.COV2.S was a replication-incompetent adenovirus type 26 vector that expressed a prefusion-stabilized SARS-CoV-2 spike protein derived from the original Wuhan strain. The sample comes from a study of Ad26.COV2.S vaccination and SARS-CoV-2 variants (dated by TCRdb to about 2021). Context from the whole study: Vaccine-arm donors came from COV1001, a multicentre, randomized, double-blind, placebo-controlled phase I-IIa trial of Ad26.COV2.S in healthy adults. Ad26.COV2.S was administered intramuscularly at a dose of 5x10^10 or 1x10^11 viral particles, either as one shot or as two shots given 56 days apart. The specificity and breadth of SARS-CoV-2-reactive T cell receptors after Ad26.COV2.S vaccination were assessed by TCRbeta repertoire sequencing. The TCR-sequenced set comprised roughly 30 samples: approximately 19 Ad26.COV2.S vaccine recipients, 5 placebo recipients and 8 SARS-CoV-2 convalescent individuals. Trial participants were randomized into five groups of five: low-dose or high-dose Ad26.COV2.S given once or twice, or placebo on both occasions. Investigators did not know the trial group allocation while performing experiments and assessing outcomes.

Beyond this particular receptor, the publication reports: The study lacked the statistical power to compare responses across vaccine doses or regimens. After vaccination, spike-specific CD8+ and CD4+ T cell responses were reported to show substantial breadth. The authors noted that total T cell responses may have been underestimated by the TCR breadth and depth analyses. Compared with placebo recipients, Ad26.COV2.S recipients showed higher spike-specific TCR breadth (P = 0.0014). Vaccine and placebo recipients had comparable non-spike TCR breadth, which fits with the vaccine containing only spike.

V and J are trimmed by 8 bases and 7 bases, and the gene matches miss 12 bases of the junction. The CDR3 sequence holds 15 residues, the cysteine and phenylalanine included. Of the read, only the CDR3 DNA is kept; its 45 bases are in frame from base 1. According to the germline V gene (reference sequence), CDR1 reads LNHDA and CDR2 reads SQIVND. This sequence was found in a person between 18 and 65 years old who received the Ad26.COV2.S COVID-19 vaccine or a placebo. The starting material was peripheral blood, obtained in a trial of Ad26.COV2.S vaccine versus placebo. The V and J genes are TRBV19 and TRBJ2-1; a stretch of 9 junction bases matches TRBD1. The nucleotide sequence is TGTGCCAGTGGGAGGACAGGGGCCCGAAAAAATGAGCAGTTCTTC. The translation is CASGRTGARKNEQFF.